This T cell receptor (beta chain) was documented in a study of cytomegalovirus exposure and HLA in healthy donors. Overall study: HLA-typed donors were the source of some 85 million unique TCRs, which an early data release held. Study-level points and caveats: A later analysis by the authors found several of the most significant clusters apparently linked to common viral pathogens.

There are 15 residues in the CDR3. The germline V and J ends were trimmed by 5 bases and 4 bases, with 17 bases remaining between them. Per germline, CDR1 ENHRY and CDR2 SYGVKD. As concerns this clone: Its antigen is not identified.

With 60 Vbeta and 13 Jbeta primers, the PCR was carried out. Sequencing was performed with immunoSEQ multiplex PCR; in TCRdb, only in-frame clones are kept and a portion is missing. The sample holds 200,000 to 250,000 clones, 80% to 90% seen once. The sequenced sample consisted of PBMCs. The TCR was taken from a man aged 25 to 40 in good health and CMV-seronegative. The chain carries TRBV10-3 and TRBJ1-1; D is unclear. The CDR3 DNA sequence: TGTGCCATCAGTCCTGGACGGGCCGGACTCACTGAAGCTTTCTTT. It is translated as CAISPGRAGLTEAFF.